Following are 20 T cell receptor beta chains from one sample sequenced in a study of PD-L1 blockade in urothelial cancer. Time point in this sample: pretreatment peripheral blood. Assay used: immunoSEQ multiplex PCR; TCRdb lists only in-frame clones, some missing. The table lists tens of thousands of clones, around 89% of them singletons. Source: PBMCs, taken around atezolizumab (anti-PD-L1) treatment. These receptors came from a woman older than 75 with urothelial cancer.

This clone is a singleton in its sample. The rearrangement uses TRBV6-1 and TRBJ1-2; maybe TRBD1 (6 bases). The CDR3 has 13 amino acids. The V gene lost 6 bases and the J gene lost 4 bases, with 12 bases spanning the gap. The germline CDR1 and CDR2 sequences are MNHNS and SASEGT. CDR3 DNA sequence: TGTGCCAGCAGCTCGACAGGAGTCTATGGCTACACCTTC. The encoded protein is CASSSTGVYGYTF.

The chain links TRBV19 to TRBJ1-1, with 10 bases identical to TRBD1. CDR1 is LNHDA, CDR2 SQIVND, per germline (reference sequence). The ends lost 5 bases at V and 6 bases at J; junction bases unmatched: 6. The CDR3 has 14 amino acids. This CDR3 is CASSPPGTGAEAFF. The CDR3 DNA follows: TGTGCCAGTAGTCCCCCCGGGACAGGGGCTGAAGCTTTCTTT.

The chain is built from TRBV6-6 and TRBJ2-2; 9 positions match TRBD1. This CDR3 is 13 amino acids long. After removal of 11 bases from V and 3 bases from J, the junction contained 4 bases not matched to a gene. Germline V lookup: CDR1 MNHNY, CDR2 SVGAGI (reference sequence). The CDR3 spells CAGRDRDTGELFF. CDR3 coding DNA: TGTGCCGGCCGGGACAGGGACACCGGGGAGCTGTTTTTT.

The gene calls are TRBV28 and TRBJ2-5; D unresolved. Germline V gene data show CDR1 as MDHEN and CDR2 as SYDVKM. The CDR3 sequence is 16 residues long. Trimming left V 4 bases short and J 5 bases short, with 20 bases between. The CDR3 spells CASSSSLGGKRETQYF. The CDR3 nucleotides are TGTGCCAGCAGTTCCTCCTTGGGTGGTAAGAGGGAGACCCAGTACTTC.

The chain has TRBV5-1 and TRBJ2-3, with 13 bases identical to TRBD2. CDR1 SGHRS and CDR2 YFSETQ come from the germline V gene. V was clipped by 6 bases and J by 0 bases; unmatched bases: 1. The CDR3 sequence is 15 residues long. The CDR3 bases are TGCGCCAGCATACTAGCGGGAGGGAGCACAGATACGCAGTATTTT. It yields the protein CASILAGGSTDTQYF.

CDR3 amino acids: CSAGNEKLFF. CDR3 nucleotides: TGCAGCGCGGGAAATGAAAAACTGTTTTTT. The chain combines TRBV29-1 with TRBJ1-4; D uncertain. This CDR3 spans 10 amino acids. V lost 7 bases to trimming and J lost 5 bases, with 5 bases between them. Germline loops: CDR1 SQVTM, CDR2 ANQGSEA. The full variable domain, rest sourced from reference TRBV29-1 and TRBJ1-4, is SAVISQKPSRDICQRGTSLTIQCQVDSQVTMMFWYRQQPGQSLTLIATANQGSEATYESGFVIDKFPISRPNLTFSTLTVSNMSPEDSSIYLCSAGNEKLFFGSGTQLSVL.

This chain connects TRBV30 to TRBJ1-4, with 8 positions matching TRBD1. This CDR3 is built from 11 residues. V shed 5 bases and J 12 bases; nucleotides not matched to a gene: 5. Germline-derived CDR1 and CDR2 are GTSNPN and SVGIG (reference sequence). The CDR3 DNA reads TGTGCCTGGCGGGACAGGAGGGAACTGTTTTTT. Amino acid sequence: CAWRDRRELFF.

The chain employs TRBV7-8 and TRBJ2-1; perhaps TRBD1 as D (6 bases). This CDR3 has 11 amino acids. Germline V gene lookup returns CDR1 SGHVS and CDR2 FQNEAQ. V lost 5 bases and J 10 bases, leaving 9 bases between the germline ends. CDR3 coding DNA: TGTGCCAGCAGCCCCGGGACAGAGCAGTTCTTC. Translation: CASSPGTEQFF. Drawing the rest from reference TRBV7-8 and TRBJ2-1, the complete variable domain is GAGVSQSPRYKVAKRGQDVALRCDPISGHVSLFWYQQALGQGPEFLTYFQNEAQLDKSGLPSDRFFAERPEGSVSTLKIQRTQQEDSAVYLCASSPGTEQFFGPGTRLTVL.

The chain employs TRBV27 and TRBJ1-5; a weak D match, TRBD1 (6 bases). V lost 2 bases and J lost 7, with 6 bases in between. CDR3 length: 12 amino acids. From germline, CDR1 is MNHEY and CDR2 SMNVEV (reference sequence). The CDR3 is CASSLRGQPQHF. DNA for the CDR3: TGTGCCAGCAGTTTAAGGGGGCAGCCCCAGCATTTT.

This rearrangement joins TRBV7-2 to TRBJ1-4; maybe TRBD1 (6 bases). The CDR3 totals 14 residues. Trimming removed 1 base at V and 6 bases at J, with 9 bases between. Germline lookup yields CDR1 SGHTA and CDR2 FQGNSA. The CDR3 DNA sequence: TGTGCCAGCAGCTTAGGCCAGGGGCATGAAAAACTGTTTTTT. Translation gives CASSLGQGHEKLFF. The complete variable domain, with remaining parts taken from reference TRBV7-2 and TRBJ1-4, reads GAGVSQSPSNKVTEKGKDVELRCDPISGHTALYWYRQSLGQGLEFLIYFQGNSAPDKSGLPSDRFSAERTGGSVSTLTIQRTQQEDSAVYLCASSLGQGHEKLFFGSGTQLSVL.

CDR3 loop: CASSGENRGSYEQYF. CDR3 DNA: TGTGCCAGCAGTGGAGAAAACAGGGGGTCCTACGAGCAGTACTTC. The V call is TRBV6-1, the J call TRBJ2-7, with 8 nucleotides matching TRBD1. This CDR3 region has 15 residues. Looked up from germline, CDR1 is MNHNS and CDR2 is SASEGT. V gave up 4 bases and J gave up 1 base; unmatched junction bases: 6.

The chain joins TRBV30 to TRBJ1-1; D not certain. The CDR3 is made up of 12 amino acids. Trimming stripped 0 bases from V and 8 bases from J, with 10 bases between. Germline V lookup: CDR1 GTSNPN, CDR2 SVGIG (reference sequence). The CDR3 DNA reads TGTGCCTGGAGTGTACTAGTCCAGGAAGCTTTCTTT. Amino acid sequence: CAWSVLVQEAFF.

The chain carries TRBV7-9 and TRBJ2-7, with 10 bases identical to TRBD2. The ends lost 2 bases at V and 7 bases at J; junction bases unmatched: 8. This CDR3 has 15 amino acids. CDR1 SEHNR and CDR2 FQNEAQ come from the germline V gene (reference sequence). The CDR3 DNA sequence: TGTGCCAGCAGCTTATGGCTAGCGGGAGAGGGGGAGCAGTACTTC. This gives the protein CASSLWLAGEGEQYF.

The chain joins TRBV5-4 to TRBJ1-4; D gene unclear. Trimming cost V 0 bases and J 3 bases, with 12 bases left between them. The CDR3 totals 16 residues. CDR1 and CDR2 (germline): SGHNT, YYREEE (reference sequence). CDR3 loop: CASSLEGVMANEKLFF. The CDR3 DNA sequence: TGTGCCAGCAGCTTGGAAGGAGTCATGGCTAATGAAAAACTGTTTTTT.

The chain has TRBV27 and TRBJ2-1; TRBD2 aligns across 10 bases. Germline V gene data show CDR1 as MNHEY and CDR2 as SMNVEV (reference sequence). J was trimmed by 2 bases and V by 4 bases; bases with no gene match: 5. The CDR3 runs to 16 residues. The CDR3 sequence is CASSSEGLAAYNEQFF. The DNA for the CDR3 is TGTGCCAGCAGTTCCGAAGGACTAGCGGCCTACAATGAGCAGTTCTTC.

This chain connects TRBV30 to TRBJ1-2, with D possibly TRBD1 on 6 matching bases. Germline V gene lookup returns CDR1 GTSNPN and CDR2 SVGIG (reference sequence). Trimming took off 5 bases at V and 4 bases at J, with 14 bases between the two ends. This CDR3 comprises 13 residues. The CDR3 DNA reads as TGTGCCTGGGAGGGGGGGCCGGTCTATGGCTACACCTTC. Encoded protein: CAWEGGPVYGYTF.

This clone was detected only a few times. The chain has TRBV2 and TRBJ1-5, with 10 bases that match TRBD1. This CDR3 comprises 16 residues. Germline CDR1 SNHLY, CDR2 FYNNEI. With 5 bases clipped from V and 2 bases from J, the junction kept 6 bases outside the gene matches. Written as DNA, the CDR3 is TGTGCCAGCAGTAGACAGGGGGCGCGAGGCAATCAGCCCCAGCATTTT. This codes for CASSRQGARGNQPQHF.

This clone is classed as medium-sized. This rearrangement joins TRBV11-2 to TRBJ2-5; 10 nucleotides align to TRBD2. The germline V gene encodes CDR1 SGHAT and CDR2 FQNNGV. The CDR3 is 18 residues long. V lost 3 bases and J lost 2; bases outside the gene matches: 12. This chain's CDR3 is CASSLLAGELLRQETQYF. As DNA, the CDR3 is TGTGCCAGCAGCTTGCTAGCGGGAGAGCTATTACGACAAGAGACCCAGTACTTC.

This rearrangement joins TRBV6-1 to TRBJ2-3, with D possibly being TRBD2 (5 bases). The germline V gene encodes CDR1 MNHNS and CDR2 SASEGT. CDR3 size: 14 residues. V gave up 4 bases and J gave up 6 bases, with 14 bases separating them. The CDR3 coding sequence is TGTGCCAGCAGTGCTAGCCAAGCTAGGGATACGCAGTATTTT. This encodes CASSASQARDTQYF.

This chain links TRBV15 with TRBJ2-1; D possibly corresponds to TRBD1 (5 bases). This CDR3 is 14 amino acids long. V lost 4 bases to trimming and J lost 8 bases, with 15 bases between them. Germline assignment: CDR1 LNHNV and CDR2 YYDKDF (reference sequence). CDR3 DNA sequence: TGTGCCACCAGCATGGGGCTCACGATCGATGAGCAGTTCTTC. Encoded protein: CATSMGLTIDEQFF.